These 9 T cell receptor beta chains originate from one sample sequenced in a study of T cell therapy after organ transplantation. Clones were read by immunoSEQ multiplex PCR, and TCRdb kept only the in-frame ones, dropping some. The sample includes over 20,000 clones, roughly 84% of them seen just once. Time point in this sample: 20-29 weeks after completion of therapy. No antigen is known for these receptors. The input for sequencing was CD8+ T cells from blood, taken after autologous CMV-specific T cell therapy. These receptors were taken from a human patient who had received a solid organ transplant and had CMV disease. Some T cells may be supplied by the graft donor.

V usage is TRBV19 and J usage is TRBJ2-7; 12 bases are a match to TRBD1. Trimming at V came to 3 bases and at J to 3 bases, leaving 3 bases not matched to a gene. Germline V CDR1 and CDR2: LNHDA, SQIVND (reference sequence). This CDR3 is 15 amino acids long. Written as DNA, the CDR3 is TGTGCCAGTAGTATGGGGACAGGGGGCTTCTACGAGCAGTACTTC. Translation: CASSMGTGGFYEQYF.

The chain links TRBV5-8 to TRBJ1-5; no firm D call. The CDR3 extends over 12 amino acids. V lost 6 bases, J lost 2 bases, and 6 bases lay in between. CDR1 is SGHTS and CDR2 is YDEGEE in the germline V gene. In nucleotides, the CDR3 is TGTGCCAGCATCGCTGGCAATCAGCCCCAGCATTTT. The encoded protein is CASIAGNQPQHF. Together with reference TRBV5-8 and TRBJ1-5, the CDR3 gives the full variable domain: EAGVTQSPTHLIKTRGQQATLRCSPISGHTSVYWYQQALGLGLQFLLWYDEGEERNRGNFPPRFSGRQFPNYSSELNVNALELEDSALYLCASIAGNQPQHFGDGTRLSIL.

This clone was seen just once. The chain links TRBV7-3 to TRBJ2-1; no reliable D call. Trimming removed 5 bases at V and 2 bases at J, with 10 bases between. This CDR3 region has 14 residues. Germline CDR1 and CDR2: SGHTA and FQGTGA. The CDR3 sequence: CASSASLAYNEQFF. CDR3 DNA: TGTGCCAGCAGCGCATCATTGGCCTACAATGAGCAGTTCTTC. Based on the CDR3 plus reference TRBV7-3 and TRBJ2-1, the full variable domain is GAGVSQTPSNKVTEKGKYVELRCDPISGHTALYWYRQSLGQGPEFLIYFQGTGAADDSGLPNDRFFAVRPEGSVSTLKIQRTERGDSAVYLCASSASLAYNEQFFGPGTRLTVL.

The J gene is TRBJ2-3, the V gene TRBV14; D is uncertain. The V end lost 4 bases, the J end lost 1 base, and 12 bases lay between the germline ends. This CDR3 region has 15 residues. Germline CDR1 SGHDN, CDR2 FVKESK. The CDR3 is CASSPTPLGTDTQYF. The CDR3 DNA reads TGTGCCAGCAGCCCCACTCCGTTGGGCACAGATACGCAGTATTTT.

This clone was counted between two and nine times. Here the CDR3 DNA reads TGTGCCAGCAGTTCGGACAGCTTATACGAGCAGTACTTC. It specifies CASSSDSLYEQYF. The chain combines TRBV28 with TRBJ2-7; D perhaps matches TRBD1 (6 bases). Trimming removed 4 bases from V and 4 bases from J, with 11 bases in between. The CDR3 covers 13 residues. The germline V gene encodes CDR1 MDHEN and CDR2 SYDVKM.

The CDR3: CASSLNRGNTEAFF. Written as DNA, the CDR3 is TGTGCCAGCTCATTAAACAGGGGGAACACTGAAGCTTTCTTT. The rearrangement uses TRBV18 and TRBJ1-1; 7 positions match TRBD1. J was trimmed by 1 base and V by 5 bases; bases with no gene match: 4. This CDR3 has 14 amino acids. Germline loops: CDR1 KGHSH, CDR2 LQKENI.

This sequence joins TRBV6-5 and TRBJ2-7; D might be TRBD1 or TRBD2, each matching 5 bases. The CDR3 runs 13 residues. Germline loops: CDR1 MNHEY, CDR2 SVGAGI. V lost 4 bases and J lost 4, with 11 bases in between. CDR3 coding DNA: TGTGCCAGCAGTTGGGGGAATATTTACGAGCAGTACTTC. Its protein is CASSWGNIYEQYF.

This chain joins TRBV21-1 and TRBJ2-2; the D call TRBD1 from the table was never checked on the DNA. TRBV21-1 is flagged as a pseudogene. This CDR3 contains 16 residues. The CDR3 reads CASSNPEGANTGELFF. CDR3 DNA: TGTGCCAGCAGCAACCCCGAGGGGGCGAACACCGGGGAGCTGTTTTTT.

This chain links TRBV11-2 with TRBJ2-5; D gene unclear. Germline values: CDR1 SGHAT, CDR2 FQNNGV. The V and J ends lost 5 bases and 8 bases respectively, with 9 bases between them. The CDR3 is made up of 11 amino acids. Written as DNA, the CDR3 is TGTGCCAGCAGCCTAACAGCTACCCAGTACTTC. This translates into CASSLTATQYF.